These 11 T cell receptor beta chains were all obtained from the same sample, sequenced in a study of T cells in Graves' hyperthyroidism and ophthalmopathy. RNA transcripts yielded amplified TCR beta CDR3 regions. The HTBI set primed first-round TCR CDR3 RT-PCR. MiXCR, run by TCRdb on the multiplex PCR reads, gives a single entry per CDR3 protein. The sample consists of roughly 500,000 distinct CDR3 sequences, 40% to 55% of them appearing once. Sequencing was performed on peripheral blood or thyroid tissue (not recorded which). All receptors derive from an adult woman with Graves' disease, either hyperthyroidism or ophthalmopathy (not recorded which).

The chain uses TRBV5-1 and TRBJ1-4; D unresolved. Germline CDR1 SGHRS, CDR2 YFSETQ. With 4 bases removed from V and 8 bases from J, the gap between germline ends came to 12 bases. The CDR3 length is 13 residues. The CDR3 here is CASSAPWGEKLFF. CDR3 nucleotides: TGCGCCAGCAGCGCTCCCTGGGGAGAAAAACTGTTTTTT. Based on the CDR3 plus reference TRBV5-1 and TRBJ1-4, the full variable domain is KAGVTQTPRYLIKTRGQQVTLSCSPISGHRSVSWYQQTPGQGLQFLFEYFSETQRNKGNFPGRFSGRQFSNSRSEMNVSTLELGDSALYLCASSAPWGEKLFFGSGTQLSVL.

The V call is TRBV7-6, the J call TRBJ2-5, with TRBD2 as a possible D gene (6 bases). Looked up from germline, CDR1 is SGHVS and CDR2 is FNYEAQ. CDR3 size: 15 residues. Trimming shortened V by 5 bases and J by 2 bases, and 15 bases separated the two germline ends. The DNA of the CDR3 is TGTGCCAGCAGCCAAGCGGCTAGCGTACAAGAGACCCAGTACTTC. Protein sequence: CASSQAASVQETQYF.

The V gene is TRBV15, the J gene TRBJ1-6, with 10 bases identical to TRBD1. V shed 4 bases and J 7 bases; nucleotides not matched to a gene: 4. The CDR3 extends over 15 amino acids. Per the germline V gene, CDR1 is LNHNV and CDR2 is YYDKDF (reference sequence). The CDR3 loop reads CATSTLTGGNSPLHF. The CDR3 bases are TGTGCCACCAGCACCCTGACAGGGGGCAATTCACCCCTCCACTTT.

This chain uses TRBV5-4 with TRBJ2-7; D not resolved. This CDR3 contains 12 residues. Germline CDR1 reads SGHNT; CDR2 reads YYREEE (reference sequence). The germline V and J ends were trimmed by 4 bases and 7 bases, with 12 bases remaining between them. The CDR3, as DNA: TGTGCCAGCAGCCTACCGATGGGGGAGCAGTACTTC. It is translated as CASSLPMGEQYF.

The chain combines TRBV9 with TRBJ1-1; no reliable D call. Germline assignment: CDR1 SGDLS and CDR2 YYNGEE. CDR3 size: 14 residues. The germline V and J ends were trimmed by 0 bases and 4 bases, with 10 bases remaining between them. The CDR3 DNA reads TGTGCCAGCAGCGTAGGAGGCCTGGGCACTGAAGCTTTCTTT. Amino acids: CASSVGGLGTEAFF.

The chain carries TRBV7-2 and TRBJ2-2; D remains ambiguous. CDR1 is SGHTA and CDR2 is FQGNSA in the germline V gene. V lost 3 bases to trimming and J lost 5 bases, with 13 bases between them. This CDR3 spans 15 amino acids. The CDR3 nucleotides are TGTGCCAGCAGCTTGGAAGAACTCGGGACCGGGGAGCTGTTTTTT. Residues: CASSLEELGTGELFF.

The sample holds many counts of this clonotype. The chain employs TRBV6-6 and TRBJ2-5; 10 bases line up with TRBD2. The CDR3 sequence is 16 residues long. V lost 4 bases, J lost 4 bases, and 9 bases stayed unmatched. The germline gives CDR1 MNHNY, CDR2 SVGAGI (reference sequence). The CDR3 nucleotides are TGTGCCAGCAGTTCTAGACTAGCGGGTGAAGGAGAGACCCAGTACTTC. This sequence encodes CASSSRLAGEGETQYF.

This chain uses TRBV7-3 with TRBJ2-1; D perhaps matches TRBD2 (6 bases). Germline V gene sequence: CDR1 SGHTA, CDR2 FQGTGA. The CDR3 extends over 15 amino acids. The V gene lost 5 bases and the J gene lost 5 bases, with 16 bases spanning the gap. In nucleotides, the CDR3 is TGTGCCAGCAGCGCCCAAGGGCGGGAAGACAATGAGCAGTTCTTC. Its translation is CASSAQGREDNEQFF. The variable domain in full, completed from reference TRBV7-3 and TRBJ2-1, reads GAGVSQTPSNKVTEKGKYVELRCDPISGHTALYWYRQSLGQGPEFLIYFQGTGAADDSGLPNDRFFAVRPEGSVSTLKIQRTERGDSAVYLCASSAQGREDNEQFFGPGTRLTVL.

V is TRBV11-2 and J is TRBJ2-2, with 7 bases that match TRBD2. The CDR3 is 13 amino acids. Unmatched junction bases numbered 5, after V lost 4 bases and J lost 9 bases. CDR1 is SGHAT, CDR2 FQNNGV, per germline. CDR3 amino acids: CASSSPTSRELFF. The CDR3 DNA reads as TGTGCCAGCAGCTCCCCGACTAGCAGGGAGCTGTTTTTT.

This clonotype was seen many times. V gene TRBV11-2 combines with J gene TRBJ2-7; a possible D gene is TRBD1 (5 bases). V lost 0 bases and J 4 bases, leaving 13 bases between the germline ends. Germline-derived CDR1 and CDR2 are SGHAT and FQNNGV. The CDR3 is made up of 15 amino acids. CDR3 coding DNA: TGTGCCAGCAGCTTAGAGATCAGGGCGCCTTACGAGCAGTACTTC. It translates to CASSLEIRAPYEQYF.

This clonotype was detected many times. The V and J genes are TRBV12-5 and TRBJ1-5, with 8 positions matching TRBD1. This CDR3 region has 17 residues. J was trimmed by 3 bases and V by 2 bases; bases with no gene match: 9. Germline V gene data show CDR1 as LGHNT and CDR2 as FRNRAP. The CDR3 reads CASGLTRTGPSNQPQHF. CDR3 DNA sequence: TGTGCTAGTGGTTTGACCAGGACAGGGCCTTCCAATCAGCCCCAGCATTTT.